This T cell receptor (beta chain) was identified during a study of control samples from healthy donors and cancer patients. Data came from immunoSEQ multiplex PCR; TCRdb stores just in-frame clones and leaves some out. The table shows about 150,000 clones, with around 96% occurring only once. V dropped 3 bases and J dropped 2 bases, with 11 bases sitting between them. There are 14 residues in the CDR3. The germline V gene has CDR1 MNHNS and CDR2 SASEGT. The genes are TRBV6-1 and TRBJ2-7; D gene unclear. This TCR was sampled from a man aged 40-55 years in good health. Sequencing was done on a sample of blood. In DNA, the CDR3 is TGTGCCAGCAGTGATGGCAGGCCCCCCTACGAGCAGTACTTC. It is translated as CASSDGRPPYEQYF.